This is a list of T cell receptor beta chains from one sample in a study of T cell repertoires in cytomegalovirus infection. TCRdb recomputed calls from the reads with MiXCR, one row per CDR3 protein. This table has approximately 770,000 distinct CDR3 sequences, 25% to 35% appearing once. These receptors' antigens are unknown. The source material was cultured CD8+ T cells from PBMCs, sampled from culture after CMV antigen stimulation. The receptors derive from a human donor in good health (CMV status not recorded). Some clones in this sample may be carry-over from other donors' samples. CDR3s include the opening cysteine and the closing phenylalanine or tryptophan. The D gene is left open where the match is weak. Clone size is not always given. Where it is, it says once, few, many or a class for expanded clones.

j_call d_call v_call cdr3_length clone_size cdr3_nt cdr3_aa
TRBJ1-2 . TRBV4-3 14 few TGCGCCAGCAGCCAAGATACGGCAGGGAATGGCTACACCTTC CASSQDTAGNGYTF
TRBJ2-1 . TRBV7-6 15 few TGTGCCAGCAGCTTAGAGGTCACGGGCTACAATGAGCAGTTCTTC CASSLEVTGYNEQFF
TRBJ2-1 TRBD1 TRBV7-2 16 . TGTGCCAGCAGCTACGTGGGGGACAGGGGCTACAATGAGCAGTTCTTC CASSYVGDRGYNEQFF
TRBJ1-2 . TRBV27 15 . TGTGCCAGCAGTCCAAAACGACAGTCTCACTATGGCTACACCTTC CASSPKRQSHYGYTF
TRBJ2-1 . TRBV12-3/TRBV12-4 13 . TGTGCCAGCAGTCAGGCTAGAAACAATGAGCAGTTCTTC CASSQARNNEQFF
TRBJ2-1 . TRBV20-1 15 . TGCAGTGCTAGGACGGGACTCAGGTCCTACAATGAGCAGTTCTTC CSARTGLRSYNEQFF
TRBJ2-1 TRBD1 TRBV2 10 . TGTGCCAGCAGTGGCACAGGGGCGTTCTTC CASSGTGAFF
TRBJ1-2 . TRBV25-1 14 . TGTGCCAGCAGTAACCGACAGTACTCTTATGGCTACACCTTC CASSNRQYSYGYTF
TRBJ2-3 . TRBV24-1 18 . TGTGCCACCAGTGGGTCATTTAAAAGCCTGAGTAGCACAGATACGCAGTATTTT CATSGSFKSLSSTDTQYF
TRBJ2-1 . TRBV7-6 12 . TGTGTCAGCAGTCTGGGGGACAATGAGCAGTTCTTC CVSSLGDNEQFF
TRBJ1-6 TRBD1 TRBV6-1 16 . TGTGCCAGCAGTGAAATGGAGACAGGGACCAATTCACCCCTCCACTTT CASSEMETGTNSPLHF
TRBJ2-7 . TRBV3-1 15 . TGTGCCAGCAGTCAAAGACAGGTGGGAGACTACGAGCAGTACTTC CASSQRQVGDYEQYF
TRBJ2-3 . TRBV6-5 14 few TGTGCCAGCAGTTATTCGGTAGCCCCAGATACGCAGTATTTT CASSYSVAPDTQYF
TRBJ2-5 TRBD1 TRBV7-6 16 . TGTGCCAGCAGCCTAGGCCGGGACAGGGGATGGGAGACCCAGTACTTC CASSLGRDRGWETQYF
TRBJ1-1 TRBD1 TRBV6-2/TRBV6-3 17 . TGTGCCAGCGGAAACAGGGGGCCCGGTATGGAAAACACTGAAGCTTTCTTT CASGNRGPGMENTEAFF
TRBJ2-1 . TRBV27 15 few TGTGCCAGCAGACAAACGGCCCTTGGGGACAATGAGCAGTTCTTC CASRQTALGDNEQFF
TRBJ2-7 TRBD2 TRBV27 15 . TGTGCCAGCAGTTTATTCGGGGGGGCCTCCTACGAGCAGTACTTC CASSLFGGASYEQYF
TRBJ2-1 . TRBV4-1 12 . TGCGCCAGCAGCCAAGGTTTCAATGAGCAGTTCTTC CASSQGFNEQFF
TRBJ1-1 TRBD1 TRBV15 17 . TGTGCCACCAGCAGAGATTCTTTAGACAGGGAGGACACTGAAGCTTTCTTT CATSRDSLDREDTEAFF
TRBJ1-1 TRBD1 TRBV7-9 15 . TGTGCCAGCAGCCCGTTGACAGGGCAAGGTACTGAAGCTTTCTTT CASSPLTGQGTEAFF
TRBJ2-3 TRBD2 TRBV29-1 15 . TGCAGCGTGGGGTTAACGGGGGGGGACACAGATACGCAGTATTTT CSVGLTGGDTDTQYF
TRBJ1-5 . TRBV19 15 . TGTGCCAGTAGTACCGTGACGGATAGCAATCAGCCCCAGCATTTT CASSTVTDSNQPQHF
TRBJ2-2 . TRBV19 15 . TGTGCCAGTAGTATTGGGGTTTCGAACACCGGGGAGCTGTTTTTT CASSIGVSNTGELFF
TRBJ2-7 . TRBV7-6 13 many TGTGCCAGCAGCTCCCGGGAGCCCTACGAGCAGTACTTC CASSSREPYEQYF
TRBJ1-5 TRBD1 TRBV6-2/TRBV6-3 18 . TGTGCCAGCAGTTACTCGAAGTTGAAACAAGGGGGCTGGGAGCCCCAGCATTTT CASSYSKLKQGGWEPQHF
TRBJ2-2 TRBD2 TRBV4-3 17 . TGCGCCAGCAGCCAAGAAGGACTAGCGGGGGGCACCGGGGAGCTGTTTTTT CASSQEGLAGGTGELFF
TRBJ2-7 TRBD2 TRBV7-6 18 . TGTGCCAGCAGCTTTGGGGGACTAGCGGGGGGTTTCTCCTACGAGCAGTACTTC CASSFGGLAGGFSYEQYF
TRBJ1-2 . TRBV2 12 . TGTGCCATCGATAGAGTAGGCTATGGCTACACCTTC CAIDRVGYGYTF
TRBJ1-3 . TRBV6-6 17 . TGTGCCAGCAGTTACTCGATACCCATCGACAGGAATTCGACCATATATTTT CASSYSIPIDRNSTIYF
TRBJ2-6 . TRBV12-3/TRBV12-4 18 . TGTGCCAGCAACCCCCGACAGAGTTCGCACTCTGGGGCCAACGTCCTGACTTTC CASNPRQSSHSGANVLTF
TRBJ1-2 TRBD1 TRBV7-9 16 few TGTGCCAGCAGCTCGGGACAGGGGACTCGAAAGTATGGCTACACCTTC CASSSGQGTRKYGYTF
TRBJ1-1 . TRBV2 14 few TGTGCCAGCAGTGTTTCTGGGGTGAACACTGAAGCTTTCTTT CASSVSGVNTEAFF
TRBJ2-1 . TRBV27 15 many TGTGCCAGCCCCATACGATGCGGGGCGTACAATGAGCAGTTCTTC CASPIRCGAYNEQFF
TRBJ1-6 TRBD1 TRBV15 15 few TGTGCCACCAGTCGGGACAGGGGGTTTTATTCACCCCTCCACTTT CATSRDRGFYSPLHF
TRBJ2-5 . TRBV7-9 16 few TGTGCCAGCAGCTTAGAGGGTCGGAAGTCCCAAGAGACCCAGTACTTC CASSLEGRKSQETQYF
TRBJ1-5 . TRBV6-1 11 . TGTGCCAGCAGAACAGGGCAGCCCCAGCATTTT CASRTGQPQHF
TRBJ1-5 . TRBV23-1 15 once TGCGCCCGAGTTCAACCACGCCTAACCTATCAGCCCCAGCATTTT CARVQPRLTYQPQHF
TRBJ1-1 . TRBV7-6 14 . TGTGCCAGCAGCTTACTCGGCCCCGGATCTGAAGCTTTCTTT CASSLLGPGSEAFF
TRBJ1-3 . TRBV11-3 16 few TGTGCCAGCAGCTCAGGGACGGAACTCTCTGGAAACACCATATATTTT CASSSGTELSGNTIYF
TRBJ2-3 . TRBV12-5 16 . TGTGCTAGTGGTTTGGTCCTAGAGTCTAGCACAGATACGCAGTATTTT CASGLVLESSTDTQYF
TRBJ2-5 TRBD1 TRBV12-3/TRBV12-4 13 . TGTGCCAGCAGTCTCGGGACAGGGGGGGACCAGTACTTC CASSLGTGGDQYF
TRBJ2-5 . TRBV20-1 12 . TGCAGTGCTAGAGATCCAGAGGAGACCCAGTACTTC CSARDPEETQYF
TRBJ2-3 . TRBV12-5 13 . TGTGCTAGTGGTCGTACAGAATCCGATAGGCAGTATTTT CASGRTESDRQYF
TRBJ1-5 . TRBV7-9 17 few TGTGCCAGCAGCCCCGGGCCAACGGGGGGCGGGAATCAGCCCCAGCATTTT CASSPGPTGGGNQPQHF
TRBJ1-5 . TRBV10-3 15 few TGTGCCATCAGTGAGAGAGTTCGAGCAGATCAGCCCCAGCATTTT CAISERVRADQPQHF
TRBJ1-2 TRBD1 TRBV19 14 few TGTGCCAGTAGGGAACAGGGGGGAACCTATGGCTACACCTTC CASREQGGTYGYTF
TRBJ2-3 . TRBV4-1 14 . TGCGCCAGCAGCCAAGAGGGCTTGGGGGATACGCAGTATTTT CASSQEGLGDTQYF
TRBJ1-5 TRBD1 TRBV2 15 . TGTGCCAGCAGTAGGGTTGGACAGGGTTATCAGCCCCAGCATTTT CASSRVGQGYQPQHF
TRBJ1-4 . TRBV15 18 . TGTGCCACCAGCAGAGATTTTTGGGAAAAAGCAACTAATGAAAAACTGTTTTTT CATSRDFWEKATNEKLFF
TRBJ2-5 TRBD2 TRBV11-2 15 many TGTGCCAGCAGTTTAGTGCTAGCGGGGCAAGAGACCCAGTACTTC CASSLVLAGQETQYF
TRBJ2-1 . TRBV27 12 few TGTGCCAGCAGTTTTAGGGGGGGTGAGCAGTTCTTC CASSFRGGEQFF
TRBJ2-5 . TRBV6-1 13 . TGTGCCAGCAGTGAACGAGTCCAAGAGACCCAGTACTTC CASSERVQETQYF
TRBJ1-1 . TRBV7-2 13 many TGTGCCAGCAGCCCATTCCCAGACGCTGAAGCTTTCTTT CASSPFPDAEAFF
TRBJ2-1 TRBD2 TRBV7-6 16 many TGTGCCAGCAGCGCCCGGCTAGCGGGGACCTACAATGAGCAGTTCTTC CASSARLAGTYNEQFF